These 9 T cell receptor beta chains were all obtained from the same sample, sequenced in a study of blood T cell repertoires in COVID-19. Only in-frame clones appear in the TCRdb table, and some are missing; sequencing was by immunoSEQ multiplex PCR. The table lists 99,000 or so clones, 65% to 90% of them singletons. The sequenced material came from peripheral blood. The receptors derive from a man between 45 and 60 years old with acute or convalescent COVID-19.

The rearrangement joins TRBV11-1 to TRBJ2-2; 10 bases are shared with TRBD1. Germline trimming cut 5 bases from V and 9 bases from J; bases unmatched to any gene: 6. The germline V gene has CDR1 SGHAT and CDR2 FQDESV (reference sequence). The CDR3 totals 14 residues. The CDR3, as DNA: TGTGCCAGCAGCCGGGACAGGGGCGGGAGGGAGCTGTTTTTT. As protein: CASSRDRGGRELFF.

The genes are TRBV27 and TRBJ1-4; D gene ambiguous. The CDR3 has 14 amino acids. CDR1 and CDR2 (germline): MNHEY, SMNVEV (reference sequence). Trimming left V 7 bases short and J 6 bases short, with 15 bases between. The CDR3 protein is CASKFLNSDEKLFF. CDR3 sequence (DNA): TGTGCCAGCAAGTTTCTCAACTCCGATGAAAAACTGTTTTTT.

The gene calls are TRBV5-6 and TRBJ1-6; D may be TRBD1 (6 bases). The V gene lost 0 bases and the J gene lost 12 bases, with 13 bases spanning the gap. From germline, CDR1 is SGHDT and CDR2 YYEEEE. The CDR3 length is 14 residues. The CDR3 sequence: CASSLVGTKGPLHF. The CDR3 DNA reads TGTGCCAGCAGCTTGGTAGGGACAAAAGGACCCCTCCACTTT.

This chain links TRBV6-5 with TRBJ1-1, with 9 bases aligning to TRBD1. Germline V lookup: CDR1 MNHEY, CDR2 SVGAGI. This CDR3 region has 13 residues. V trimming: 8 bases; J trimming: 6 bases; junction bases outside the gene matches: 7. In nucleotides, the CDR3 is TGTGCCAGCCAACAGGGGGCGAGGGCTGAAGCTTTCTTT. This encodes CASQQGARAEAFF.

As regards this clone: This sample also contains other DNA sequences that code for the same CDR3. This chain links TRBV11-2 with TRBJ2-5, with a possible D match to TRBD2 (6 bases). The CDR3 is 13 amino acids. CDR1 is SGHAT, CDR2 FQNNGV, per germline. Trimming removed 5 bases at V and 2 bases at J, with 9 bases between. CDR3: CASSRDFQETQYF. The DNA of the CDR3 is TGTGCCAGCAGCCGGGACTTTCAAGAGACCCAGTACTTC.

The sample holds one count of this clone. The chain links TRBV3-1 (or the pseudogene TRBV3-2) to TRBJ1-4, with a weak D call TRBD1 (6 bases). The CDR3 has 15 residues. Germline CDR1 is LGHDT and CDR2 is YNNKEL (reference sequence). V was pared by 0 bases and J by 5 bases, with 10 bases between. CDR3 residues: CASSQEGHPNEKLFF. Written as DNA, the CDR3 is TGTGCCAGCAGCCAAGAGGGACATCCGAATGAAAAACTGTTTTTT.

The chain employs TRBV10-2 and TRBJ2-7, with D possibly matching TRBD2 (6 bases). The CDR3 loop spans 14 amino acids. V was pared by 6 bases and J by 3 bases, with 15 bases between. The germline gives CDR1 WSHSY, CDR2 SAAADI. As DNA, the CDR3 is TGCGCCAGCAGGGACCCGGGACTTTACTACGAGCAGTACTTC. It is translated as CASRDPGLYYEQYF.

This clone was observed a single time. This chain joins TRBV5-1 and TRBJ1-1; TRBD1 is a possible D gene (6 bases). Trimming cost V 0 bases and J 6 bases, with 18 bases left between them. This CDR3 is built from 16 residues. Germline V gene lookup returns CDR1 SGHRS and CDR2 YFSETQ. Written as DNA, the CDR3 is TGCGCCAGCAGCTTGGGAGTAGGCACAGGGAAGGCTGAAGCTTTCTTT. Translating gives CASSLGVGTGKAEAFF.

This clone was recorded only once. The V and J genes are TRBV19 and TRBJ2-6, with 8 bases lining up with TRBD1. This CDR3 contains 19 residues. V lost 6 bases to trimming and J lost 0 bases; unmatched junction nucleotides: 13. CDR1 is LNHDA, CDR2 SQIVND, per germline (reference sequence). CDR3 sequence reads: CASRPSGGPNLSGANVLTF. CDR3 in DNA: TGTGCCAGTAGACCTTCAGGGGGCCCAAACCTCTCTGGGGCCAACGTCCTGACTTTC.